These 22 T cell receptor beta chains were all obtained from the same sample, sequenced in a study of vaccination and CD4 T cells after COVID-19. Their antigens are not known. Time point: late sampling 161 to 241 days after vaccination in a few convalescent patients. The treatment denotes: 10-day PBMC culture with coronavirus spike peptide pools or control peptides (ViraFEST assay). The Oncomine TCR Beta short-read assay was what sequenced the DNA obtained from cultured CD4+ T cells. One entry per CDR3 protein, called by TCRdb with MiXCR from the PCR reads. The sample shows about 22,000 distinct CDR3 sequences, 35% of them seen only once. The source was CD4+ T cells from blood, cultured in vitro, collected about 7 months after SARS-CoV-2 vaccination. These receptors all come from a human donor who had recovered from COVID-19.

This clonotype came up a few times. The CDR3 loop reads CASSFQETQYF. The DNA for the CDR3 is TGTGCCAGCAGTTTCCAAGAGACCCAGTACTTC. The chain joins TRBV27 to TRBJ2-5; no definite D call. V lost 3 bases to trimming and J lost 1 base, with 0 bases between them. The germline gives CDR1 MNHEY, CDR2 SMNVEV (reference sequence). CDR3 length: 11 amino acids.

The J gene is TRBJ1-1, the V gene TRBV28; the D is unclear. Per the germline V gene, CDR1 is MDHEN and CDR2 is SYDVKM. The CDR3 is 16 residues long. The V and J ends lost 6 bases and 0 bases respectively, with 17 bases between them. The CDR3 nucleotides are TGTGCCAGCAGGTCTGGTGTGGGATGGATGAACACTGAAGCTTTCTTT. Its translation is CASRSGVGWMNTEAFF.

This clonotype was observed a handful of times. The rearrangement joins TRBV7-9 to TRBJ2-1, with D perhaps matching TRBD1 (6 bases). V lost 1 base, J lost 6 bases, and 10 bases lay in between. CDR1 is SEHNR and CDR2 is FQNEAQ in the germline V gene (reference sequence). This CDR3 region has 14 residues. CDR3 coding DNA: TGTGCCAGCAGCTTAGGGGGGCGCGTCAATGAGCAGTTCTTC. It encodes CASSLGGRVNEQFF.

This clonotype was picked up a small number of times. The rearrangement uses TRBV10-2 and TRBJ2-5; 9 bases match TRBD1. V lost 5 bases, J lost 6 bases, and 4 bases stayed unmatched. Per germline, CDR1 WSHSY and CDR2 SAAADI. This CDR3 region has 13 residues. The CDR3: CASSRQGGQTQYF. The CDR3 DNA sequence: TGCGCCAGCAGTCGACAGGGGGGACAGACCCAGTACTTC.

The rearrangement links TRBV28 to TRBJ2-1; tentatively, D is TRBD1 (6 bases). The CDR3 is 14 amino acids. V shed 7 bases and J shed 9 bases, with 19 bases lying between them. Germline-derived CDR1 and CDR2 are MDHEN and SYDVKM. The CDR3 protein is CASIPPGEGGEQFF. CDR3 nucleotides: TGTGCCAGCATCCCGCCTGGGGAAGGGGGTGAGCAGTTCTTC.

This clonotype was observed a handful of times. The rearrangement uses TRBV7-9 and TRBJ1-1; D possibly corresponds to TRBD1 (6 bases). CDR1 SEHNR and CDR2 FQNEAQ come from the germline V gene (reference sequence). CDR3 size: 14 residues. The V end lost 5 bases, the J end lost 4 bases, and 14 bases lay between the germline ends. The CDR3: CASSPRGVSTEAFF. The DNA of the CDR3 is TGTGCCAGCAGCCCAAGGGGGGTATCCACTGAAGCTTTCTTT.

This chain joins TRBV5-4 and TRBJ2-5; 12 nucleotides agree with TRBD2. Germline CDR1 and CDR2: SGHNT and YYREEE (reference sequence). The CDR3 extends over 17 amino acids. V shed 4 bases and J 5 bases; nucleotides not matched to a gene: 12. CDR3 protein: CASSTTSGSFRSETQYF. For the CDR3, the DNA is TGTGCCAGCAGCACGACTAGCGGGAGCTTTCGTTCGGAGACCCAGTACTTC.

This clonotype was found a few times. J is TRBJ2-5 and V is TRBV4-1; D not certain. The V gene lost 3 bases and the J gene lost 5 bases, with 10 bases spanning the gap. From germline, CDR1 is MGHRA and CDR2 YSYEKL. There are 13 residues in the CDR3. DNA for the CDR3: TGCGCCAGCAGCCAGATTTGGGTCGAGACCCAGTACTTC. Amino acids: CASSQIWVETQYF.

V usage is TRBV15 and J usage is TRBJ2-2; 9 positions match TRBD2. V trimming: 6 bases; J trimming: 2 bases; junction bases outside the gene matches: 7. Germline CDR1 and CDR2: LNHNV and YYDKDF (reference sequence). The CDR3 is made up of 16 amino acids. The CDR3 spells CATSPLAGSNTGELFF. DNA for the CDR3: TGTGCCACCAGTCCCCTAGCGGGATCAAACACCGGGGAGCTGTTTTTT.

The chain has TRBV7-2 and TRBJ2-5; D is undetermined. Trimming removed 1 base from V and 5 bases from J, with 8 bases in between. This CDR3 contains 13 residues. Germline V gene sequence: CDR1 SGHTA, CDR2 FQGNSA. The CDR3 spells CASSLGPWETQYF. CDR3 DNA: TGTGCCAGCAGCTTAGGACCTTGGGAGACCCAGTACTTC.

The chain uses TRBV7-9 and TRBJ2-3; perhaps D is TRBD1 or TRBD2 (6 bases each). The CDR3 is made up of 18 amino acids. The V and J ends lost 5 bases and 6 bases respectively, with 27 bases between them. CDR1 and CDR2 (germline): SEHNR, FQNEAQ (reference sequence). In nucleotides, the CDR3 is TGTGCCAGCAGCACGCCGGGACGGAGCTCTAGGGGGGCGGATACGCAGTATTTT. This encodes CASSTPGRSSRGADTQYF.

The V and J genes are TRBV6-2 or TRBV6-3 and TRBJ2-7, with D maybe TRBD1 (5 bases). Germline V gene lookup returns CDR1 MNHEY and CDR2 SVGEGT. CDR3 length: 14 amino acids. V lost 6 bases and J 5 bases, leaving 17 bases between the germline ends. The CDR3 is CASSYRPLVDEQYF. The CDR3 DNA follows: TGTGCCAGCAGCTACAGGCCATTGGTTGACGAGCAGTACTTC.

The chain uses TRBV7-6 and TRBJ2-3, with 10 bases matching TRBD2. The length of the CDR3 is 16 residues. Germline lookup yields CDR1 SGHVS and CDR2 FNYEAQ. V lost 4 bases to trimming and J lost 0 bases; unmatched junction nucleotides: 4. The CDR3 region is CASSSQTSGSTDTQYF. The CDR3 bases are TGTGCCAGCAGCTCCCAGACTAGCGGGAGCACAGATACGCAGTATTTT. Drawing the rest from reference TRBV7-6 and TRBJ2-3, the complete variable domain is GAGVSQSPRYKVTKRGQDVALRCDPISGHVSLYWYRQALGQGPEFLTYFNYEAQQDKSGLPNDRFSAERPEGSISTLTIQRTEQRDSAMYRCASSSQTSGSTDTQYFGPGTRLTVL.

This clonotype was seen only a few times. The chain links TRBV7-2 to TRBJ2-7; 7 bases fit TRBD2. The V segment lost 1 base and the J segment 5 bases; nucleotides outside the gene matches: 5. The CDR3 loop spans 14 amino acids. Germline lookup yields CDR1 SGHTA and CDR2 FQGNSA. CDR3 loop: CASSLGGSVNEQYF. The DNA for the CDR3 is TGTGCCAGCAGCTTAGGCGGGAGTGTCAACGAGCAGTACTTC.

This clonotype was picked up a small number of times. V gene TRBV20-1 combines with J gene TRBJ2-1; 11 nucleotides match TRBD2. Trimming cost V 7 bases and J 10 bases; bases outside gene matches: 12. The CDR3 contains 14 residues. Germline CDR1 DFQATT, CDR2 SNEGSKA (reference sequence). CDR3 nucleotides: TGCAGTGTCAGATCACTAGCGGGAGCAGAGGAGCAGTTCTTC. The encoded protein is CSVRSLAGAEEQFF.

By share, this clonotype ranks as medium-sized. This chain links TRBV7-8 with TRBJ2-7, with 7 positions matching TRBD2. The length of the CDR3 is 13 residues. Trimming at V came to 1 base and at J to 7 bases, leaving 4 bases not matched to a gene. The V gene's germline CDR1 is SGHVS and CDR2 FQNEAQ. The CDR3 protein is CASSLDGGREQYF. The DNA of the CDR3 is TGTGCCAGCAGCTTAGACGGGGGGAGGGAGCAGTACTTC.

The V call is TRBV20-1, the J call TRBJ2-2, with D possibly being TRBD2 (6 bases). CDR3 length: 14 residues. Germline loops: CDR1 DFQATT, CDR2 SNEGSKA (reference sequence). V lost 1 base and J 2 bases, leaving 8 bases between the germline ends. The CDR3 reads CSARVGGNTGELFF. The DNA of the CDR3 is TGCAGTGCTAGAGTGGGAGGAAACACCGGGGAGCTGTTTTTT.

This clonotype occurred a few times. The chain is built from TRBV10-3 and TRBJ1-6; D might be TRBD1 (6 bases). From germline, CDR1 is ENHRY and CDR2 SYGVKD. Deletions cut 9 bases from V and 7 bases from J, with 16 bases between. The CDR3 contains 14 residues. The CDR3 DNA reads TGTGCCATTTCAGGGGCTTACCCCAATTCACCCCTCCACTTT. It yields the protein CAISGAYPNSPLHF.

This clonotype is labeled as medium-sized. The chain joins TRBV15 to TRBJ1-5, with D possibly TRBD1 on 5 matching bases. V lost 0 bases to trimming and J lost 3 bases, with 9 bases between them. This CDR3 spans 15 amino acids. Germline CDR1 is LNHNV and CDR2 is YYDKDF (reference sequence). In DNA, the CDR3 is TGTGCCACCAGCAGAGAGGGACGGCACAATCAGCCCCAGCATTTT. Translating it yields CATSREGRHNQPQHF.

The V call is TRBV10-3, the J call TRBJ1-5; D is perhaps TRBD1 (5 bases). Germline V gives CDR1 ENHRY, CDR2 SYGVKD. Trimming took 0 bases from V and 1 from J, leaving 13 bases between them. The CDR3 runs 17 residues. The CDR3 here is CAISESVGTRSNQPQHF. CDR3 DNA: TGTGCCATCAGTGAGTCCGTCGGGACCAGGAGCAATCAGCCCCAGCATTTT.

This rearrangement joins TRBV7-9 to TRBJ2-2; D gene ambiguous. CDR3 length: 14 amino acids. The germline gives CDR1 SEHNR, CDR2 FQNEAQ (reference sequence). V was shortened by 3 bases and J by 6 bases, with 11 bases between the two germline ends. CDR3 in DNA: TGTGCCAGCAGCTTTGTAGATAGGGCCGGGGAGCTGTTTTTT. This codes for CASSFVDRAGELFF.

The chain recombines TRBV4-1 with TRBJ2-5; 14 bases line up with TRBD2. This CDR3 region has 18 residues. The trim removed 3 bases at V and 5 bases at J, leaving 11 bases unmatched. The V gene's germline CDR1 is MGHRA and CDR2 YSYEKL. In nucleotides, the CDR3 is TGCGCCAGCAGCCAGGGGCTGGGACTAGCGGGAGTTGTGGAGACCCAGTACTTC. Translated, it gives CASSQGLGLAGVVETQYF.